A single sample is the source of the 13 T cell receptor beta chains below, sequenced in a study of early T cells in non-severe SARS-CoV-2 infection. TCRdb re-called the 5' RACE reads with MiXCR, one entry per CDR3 protein. The sample consists of tens of thousands of distinct CDR3 sequences, about 4.7% of them appearing once. The sample comprised whole blood. These receptors were obtained from an adult who was a healthcare worker with PCR-confirmed SARS-CoV-2 infection or an uninfected control (not recorded which).

The gene calls are TRBV20-1 and TRBJ2-5; 8 bases line up with TRBD2. V gave up 6 bases and J gave up 3 bases; unmatched junction bases: 9. This CDR3 has 14 amino acids. Germline V gives CDR1 DFQATT, CDR2 SNEGSKA (reference sequence). The CDR3 DNA is TGCAGTGCCAGCCCCACAGCGGGAGAAGAGACCCAGTACTTC. Translated: CSASPTAGEETQYF.

This clonotype has ten or more counts. V usage is TRBV5-1 and J usage is TRBJ2-5; D not certain. The CDR3 runs 13 residues. The germline CDR1 and CDR2 sequences are SGHRS and YFSETQ. Trimming took off 3 bases at V and 2 bases at J, with 8 bases between the two ends. The CDR3 nucleotides read TGCGCCAGCAGCTATTCTAGTCAAGAGACCCAGTACTTC. Amino acids: CASSYSSQETQYF.

In its sample, this clonotype was seen many times. The chain employs TRBV20-1 and TRBJ2-2; 8 bases line up with TRBD1. In germline, CDR1 is DFQATT, CDR2 SNEGSKA (reference sequence). This CDR3 comprises 16 residues. J gave up 4 bases and V 6 bases, and 13 bases lay outside the gene matches. The CDR3: CSAATGARASTGELFF. The CDR3 DNA reads TGCAGTGCGGCGACAGGGGCCCGGGCGAGCACCGGGGAGCTGTTTTTT.

This clonotype was seen repeatedly, ten times or more. The CDR3 DNA follows: TGCTCACTATCCCGGGACAGTTCCTACGAGCAGTACTTC. Amino acids: CSLSRDSSYEQYF. The chain recombines TRBV20-1 with TRBJ2-7, with 7 nucleotides matching TRBD1. Germline V lookup: CDR1 DFQATT, CDR2 SNEGSKA (reference sequence). This CDR3 has 13 amino acids.

This clonotype was seen a few times. V and J are TRBV27 and TRBJ2-3; no firm D call. Germline CDR1 MNHEY, CDR2 SMNVEV (reference sequence). This CDR3 spans 13 amino acids. V shed 8 bases and J shed 2 bases, with 11 bases lying between them. The DNA of the CDR3 is TGTGCCAGCTCCGACGGGTACACAGATACGCAGTATTTT. Amino acid sequence: CASSDGYTDTQYF.

This clonotype was counted a few times. V is TRBV7-9 and J is TRBJ1-5; the D gene is possibly TRBD1 (5 bases). Looked up from germline, CDR1 is SEHNR and CDR2 is FQNEAQ (reference sequence). The CDR3 has 14 amino acids. Trimming took off 6 bases at V and 4 bases at J, with 13 bases between the two ends. The CDR3 nucleotides are TGTGCCAGCAGTACCGGGACCACTAATCAGCCCCAGCATTTT. Translated, it gives CASSTGTTNQPQHF.

This clonotype was counted at least ten times. The chain couples TRBV28 to TRBJ2-4; D unclear. Trimming removed 6 bases from V and 1 base from J, with 1 base in between. The CDR3 has 11 residues. The germline CDR1 and CDR2 sequences are MDHEN and SYDVKM. CDR3 loop: CASRAKNIQYF. The DNA for the CDR3 is TGTGCCAGCAGGGCCAAAAACATTCAGTACTTC.

This clonotype came up many times. The J gene is TRBJ1-1, the V gene TRBV12-3 or TRBV12-4, with TRBD1 matching 8 bases. This CDR3 has 14 residues. The V and J ends lost 6 bases and 6 bases, in that order; junction bases with no gene match: 9. CDR3 coding DNA: TGTGCCAGCAGCCCCCAGGGGGCTGAGTCTGAAGCTTTCTTT. Its translation is CASSPQGAESEAFF.

This clonotype was counted many times. This chain links TRBV4-2 with TRBJ2-1; 11 nucleotides line up with TRBD2. The ends lost 5 bases at V and 7 bases at J; junction bases unmatched: 4. From germline, CDR1 is LGHNA and CDR2 YNFKEQ. The CDR3 extends over 14 amino acids. The CDR3: CASSRRTSGNEQFF. Written as DNA, the CDR3 is TGTGCCAGCAGCAGACGGACTAGCGGGAATGAGCAGTTCTTC.

The chain carries TRBV18 and TRBJ1-2; TRBD1 is a possible D gene (5 bases). The V end lost 6 bases, the J end lost 7 bases, and 15 bases lay between the germline ends. Germline CDR1 is KGHSH and CDR2 is LQKENI. CDR3 length: 13 amino acids. The CDR3 coding sequence is TGTGCCAGCTCGCCCGACAGCCAGATTGGCTACACCTTC. Amino acids: CASSPDSQIGYTF.

The sample holds many counts of this clonotype. The rearrangement uses TRBV6-5 and TRBJ2-3; the D gene is possibly TRBD2 (6 bases). V was clipped by 5 bases and J by 2 bases, with 11 bases between them. Germline CDR1 is MNHEY and CDR2 is SVGAGI. This CDR3 has 14 amino acids. The CDR3 region is CASSRDSPTDTQYF. The CDR3 DNA reads TGTGCCAGCAGTCGGGACTCTCCCACAGATACGCAGTATTTT.

This clonotype was seen a handful of times. J is TRBJ2-7 and V is TRBV2; the match to TRBD2 covers 8 bases. CDR1 SNHLY and CDR2 FYNNEI come from the germline V gene. V gave up 3 bases and J gave up 0 bases; unmatched junction bases: 4. This CDR3 spans 15 amino acids. As DNA, the CDR3 is TGTGCCAGCAGTGAGGGCGGGGGGCGCTCCTACGAGCAGTACTTC. It yields the protein CASSEGGGRSYEQYF.

This chain uses TRBV28 with TRBJ1-4; no clear D. CDR1 and CDR2 from the germline V gene are MDHEN and SYDVKM. This CDR3 is 15 amino acids long. Trimming stripped 6 bases from V and 6 bases from J, with 17 bases between. CDR3: CASSLVDGSYEKLFF. The DNA for the CDR3 is TGTGCCAGCAGCCTTGTTGATGGGTCTTATGAAAAACTGTTTTTT.